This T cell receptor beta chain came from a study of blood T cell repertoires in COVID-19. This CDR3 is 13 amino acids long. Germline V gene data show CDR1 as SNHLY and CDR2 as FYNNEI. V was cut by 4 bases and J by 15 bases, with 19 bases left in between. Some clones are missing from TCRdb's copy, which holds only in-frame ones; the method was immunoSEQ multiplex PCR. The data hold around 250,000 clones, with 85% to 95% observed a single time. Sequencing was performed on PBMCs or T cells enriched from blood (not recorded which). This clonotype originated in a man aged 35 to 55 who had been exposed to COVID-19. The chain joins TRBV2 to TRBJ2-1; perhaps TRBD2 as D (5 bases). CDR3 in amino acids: CASSGGGVRGGFF. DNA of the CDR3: TGTGCCAGCAGTGGTGGAGGAGTCAGAGGAGGGTTCTTC.